The rows below give T cell receptor beta chains drawn from one sample of a study of blood T cell repertoires in COVID-19. TCRdb's copy holds only in-frame clones and misses some; the assay was immunoSEQ multiplex PCR. The sample carries about 200,000 clones, more than 70% recorded once. Sequencing input: peripheral blood. Receptor source: a man aged 40-49 years with active or convalescent COVID-19. CDR3s include the opening cysteine and the closing phenylalanine or tryptophan. D genes are given only for firm matches. Clone size appears in some rows only: once, few, many, or a class for an expanded clone.

j_call	v_call	d_call	clone_size	cdr3_nt	cdr3_aa
TRBJ1-5	TRBV5-6	NA	NA	TGTGCCAGCAGCTTAGGTCTCAACCGCGAGGGGCCCCAGCATTTT	CASSLGLNREGPQHF
TRBJ2-2	TRBV5-5	TRBD1	once	TGTGCCAGCAGCGGACAGGGGGCCGGGGAGCTGTTTTTT	CASSGQGAGELFF
TRBJ1-4	TRBV5-6	TRBD1	once	TGTGCCAGCAGCTTGCGGGCAGGGGGCGCAGAAAAACTGTTTTTT	CASSLRAGGAEKLFF
TRBJ1-2	TRBV6-5	NA	NA	TGTGCCAGCAGGGACACCTATGGCTACACCTTC	CASRDTYGYTF
TRBJ1-5	TRBV28	NA	NA	TGTGCCAGCAGTTCCCGGGTCAGTACAAATCAGCCCCAGCATTTT	CASSSRVSTNQPQHF
TRBJ2-1	TRBV6-6	NA	NA	TGTGCCAGCAGTTCCCCGGACAAGTCCAGTGAGCAGTTCTTC	CASSSPDKSSEQFF
TRBJ1-3	TRBV2	TRBD1	NA	TGTGCCAGCAGTACGCGGACAGGGTCTGGAAACACCATATATTTT	CASSTRTGSGNTIYF
TRBJ2-3	TRBV20-1	TRBD2	NA	TGCAGTGCTAGTCGGCCTAGCGGGAGTCGAATAGATACGCAGTATTTT	CSASRPSGSRIDTQYF
TRBJ2-1	TRBV6-6	NA	NA	TGTGCCAGTCGGGACTCCTACAATGAGCAGTTCTTC	CASRDSYNEQFF
TRBJ1-4	TRBV6-4	NA	NA	TGTGCCAGCAGCCCATCGGTTGGGGGAGGAGATGAAAAACTGTTTTTT	CASSPSVGGGDEKLFF
TRBJ2-2	TRBV11-3	NA	once	TGTGCCAGCAGCCCTTGGAGAGGGCGGAACACCGGGGAGCTGTTTTTT	CASSPWRGRNTGELFF
TRBJ1-4	TRBV7-9	NA	NA	TGTGCCAGCAGCTTGGGAATAGCGGCAGCTAATGAAAAACTGTTTTTT	CASSLGIAAANEKLFF
TRBJ1-4	TRBV5-1	NA	NA	TGCGCCAGCAGCCGGGGGGCCTGGGGGCTGGCTGAAAAACTGTTTTTT	CASSRGAWGLAEKLFF
TRBJ1-2	TRBV2	TRBD1	few	TGTGCCAGCAGGAGGACAGGGGCCTATGGCTACACCTTC	CASRRTGAYGYTF
TRBJ1-1	TRBV27	TRBD1	NA	TGTGCCAGCAGGCGACAGGGGGAAGTCGCTGAAGCTTTCTTT	CASRRQGEVAEAFF
TRBJ1-6	TRBV4-3	NA	NA	TGCGCCAGCAGCCAAGACAGGGCGAACAATTCACCCCTCCACTTT	CASSQDRANNSPLHF
TRBJ1-2	TRBV28	NA	NA	TGTGCCAGCAGTTTAAGAGCACACTATGGCTACACCTTC	CASSLRAHYGYTF
TRBJ1-1	TRBV18	NA	NA	TGTGCCAGCTCACCTACCAGTGGTGGGGCTGGGACTGAAGCTTTCTTT	CASSPTSGGAGTEAFF
TRBJ1-3	TRBV19	NA	NA	TGTGCCAGTAGTGGTCAGGAAACCTCTGGAAACACCATATATTTT	CASSGQETSGNTIYF
TRBJ1-6	TRBV11-1	TRBD1	NA	TGTGCCAGCAGCTTAGAGTACGGACAGGGGGTATCACCCCTCCACTTT	CASSLEYGQGVSPLHF
TRBJ1-2	TRBV5-1	NA	NA	TGCGCCAGCAGCCTCCGGCCCACGGAGGGCTATGGTTACACCTTC	CASSLRPTEGYGYTF
TRBJ2-1	TRBV28	NA	NA	TGTGCCAGCAGTTCATCCGGGACAATCGTTCATGAGCAGTTCTTC	CASSSSGTIVHEQFF
TRBJ1-1	TRBV7-6	NA	NA	TGTGCCAGCAGCTCAGGAATCCAGAACACTGAAGCTTTCTTT	CASSSGIQNTEAFF
TRBJ1-2	TRBV24-1	TRBD1	NA	TGTGCCACCAGTGACCGGGACAGGGCGCGAGGTGACTATGGCTACACCTTC	CATSDRDRARGDYGYTF
TRBJ2-2	TRBV6-2/TRBV6-3	NA	NA	TGTGCCAGCAGTTACTCTAGCGCGGACACCGGGGAGCTGTTTTTT	CASSYSSADTGELFF
TRBJ2-5	TRBV3-1/TRBV3-2	TRBD2	NA	TGTGCCAGCAGCCAAGTTAGACTAGCGGGATCGATGTGGGAGACCCAGTACTTC	CASSQVRLAGSMWETQYF
TRBJ2-5	TRBV6-2/TRBV6-3	TRBD2	NA	TGTGCCAGCAGCTCCCTCGGGACTAGCTTCCTGCGGGGGACCCAGTACTTC	CASSSLGTSFLRGTQYF
TRBJ2-7	TRBV7-8	NA	NA	TGTGCCAGCAGCTTAGCAGGGGCTACCTACGAGCAGTACTTC	CASSLAGATYEQYF
TRBJ1-2	TRBV4-1	NA	NA	TGCGCCAGCAGCCAAGAGCTCCGGGTCCACTATGGCTACACCTTC	CASSQELRVHYGYTF
TRBJ2-5	TRBV18	TRBD2	NA	TGTGCCAGCCAGCCGGGACTAGCAGCACAAGAGACCCAGTACTTC	CASQPGLAAQETQYF
TRBJ1-2	TRBV9	TRBD1	NA	TGTGCCAGCAGCGTAGATGACAGGGGGTCGGTGTCCTATGGCTACACCTTC	CASSVDDRGSVSYGYTF
TRBJ2-7	TRBV5-1	TRBD1	NA	TGCGCCAGCAGCGTGGCCGGGACAGATTACGAGCAGTACTTC	CASSVAGTDYEQYF
TRBJ2-2	TRBV14	NA	NA	TGTGCCAGCAGCCAAGAGAGGAACACCGGGGAGCTGTTTTTT	CASSQERNTGELFF
TRBJ1-5	TRBV27	TRBD1	NA	TGTGCCAGCAGTTCATCGGGGACAGGAGAATATAGCAATCAGCCCCAGCATTTT	CASSSSGTGEYSNQPQHF
TRBJ2-1	TRBV5-4	TRBD2	NA	TGTGCCAGCAGCCCACCGGGACTAGGAAGCTCCTACAATGAGCAGTTCTTC	CASSPPGLGSSYNEQFF
TRBJ2-1	TRBV19	TRBD2	NA	TGTGCCAGTAGTATAGGACTAGCGGGGGGGCTTTTAGGTGAGCAGTTCTTC	CASSIGLAGGLLGEQFF
TRBJ1-2	TRBV29-1	TRBD1	NA	TGCAGCGTTGAACTGGACAGGACCTGGAGTGGCTACACCTTC	CSVELDRTWSGYTF
TRBJ2-5	TRBV19	TRBD1	NA	TGTGCCAGTAGCCGCACAGGGGACGCGGAGACCCAGTACTTC	CASSRTGDAETQYF
TRBJ2-7	TRBV19	NA	NA	TGTGCCAGCACCTCCGGCTTCTCAGGTAGCGAGCAGTACTTC	CASTSGFSGSEQYF
TRBJ1-3	TRBV18	NA	NA	TGTGCCAGCTCACTACCGAGAAAAGCGGAAACTGGAAACACCATATATTTT	CASSLPRKAETGNTIYF
TRBJ2-7	TRBV7-9	TRBD2	NA	TGTGCCAGCACACATGGACTAGCCGACGAGCAGTACTTC	CASTHGLADEQYF
TRBJ2-1	TRBV24-1	TRBD2	NA	TGTGCCACCAGTGATTCTAGGACTAGCGTATTGTACAATGAGCAGTTCTTC	CATSDSRTSVLYNEQFF
TRBJ2-7	TRBV4-1	NA	NA	TGCGCCAGCAGCCAAGAAGGGGCCTACGAGCAGTACTTC	CASSQEGAYEQYF
TRBJ2-3	TRBV3-1/TRBV3-2	TRBD2	NA	TGTGCCAGCACCATAGGCGGGGGAAAAGAGAAGACAGATACGCAGTATTTT	CASTIGGGKEKTDTQYF
TRBJ2-3	TRBV19	NA	NA	TGTGCCAGTAGTATAGCACAAAGCACAGATACGCAGTATTTT	CASSIAQSTDTQYF
TRBJ2-3	TRBV5-4	TRBD1	NA	TGTGCCAGCAGCTCCACAGGGGCCAGAGATACGCAGTATTTT	CASSSTGARDTQYF
TRBJ2-7	TRBV6-5	TRBD2	NA	TGTGCCAGCAGTTACGCCCTAGCGGGACCCTACGAGCAGTACTTC	CASSYALAGPYEQYF
TRBJ1-4	TRBV6-5	NA	NA	TGTGCCAGCAGACCCCTGACGGGTGAAGTGGAAAAACTGTTTTTT	CASRPLTGEVEKLFF
TRBJ1-1	TRBV27	NA	NA	TGTGCCAGCAGTTTATCGGCAGAGAACACTGAAGCTTTCTTT	CASSLSAENTEAFF
TRBJ1-2	TRBV25-1	NA	NA	TGTGCCAGCAGTGATCTCTATGGCTACACCTTC	CASSDLYGYTF
TRBJ1-6	TRBV6-1	TRBD1	NA	TGTGCCAGCAGTGAGTGGACAGGGTTTTCACCCCTCCACTTT	CASSEWTGFSPLHF
TRBJ2-2	TRBV5-1	NA	few	TGCGCCACCGCGCCCAGGGGAGGGTCCGGGGAGCTGTTTTTT	CATAPRGGSGELFF
TRBJ2-2	TRBV7-9	TRBD1	NA	TGTGCCAGCAGCTTTACAGGGGGCGACGACACCGGGGAGCTGTTTTTT	CASSFTGGDDTGELFF
TRBJ2-2	TRBV28	TRBD1	few	TGTGCCAGCAGGGAAGAGACAGGGGGTCGGGCCGGGGAGCTGTTTTTT	CASREETGGRAGELFF
TRBJ1-3	TRBV7-8	NA	NA	TGTGCCAGCAGCTTAGCGTCGGGGGCTGGAAACACCATATATTTT	CASSLASGAGNTIYF
TRBJ2-3	TRBV10-3	TRBD2	once	TGTGCCAGCGTCCCGGGACTAGCGGAGCCTAGCACAGATACGCAGTATTTT	CASVPGLAEPSTDTQYF
TRBJ1-6	TRBV13	NA	NA	TGTGCCAGCAGCTTAGACGGACAGCTCAATTCACCCCTCCACTTT	CASSLDGQLNSPLHF
TRBJ1-1	TRBV25-1	TRBD1	NA	TGTGCCAGCGGGGGACAGGAAGCTTTCTTT	CASGGQEAFF
TRBJ1-5	TRBV24-1	NA	few	TGTGCCACCAGTCGGGGAGACAATCAGCCCCAGCATTTT	CATSRGDNQPQHF